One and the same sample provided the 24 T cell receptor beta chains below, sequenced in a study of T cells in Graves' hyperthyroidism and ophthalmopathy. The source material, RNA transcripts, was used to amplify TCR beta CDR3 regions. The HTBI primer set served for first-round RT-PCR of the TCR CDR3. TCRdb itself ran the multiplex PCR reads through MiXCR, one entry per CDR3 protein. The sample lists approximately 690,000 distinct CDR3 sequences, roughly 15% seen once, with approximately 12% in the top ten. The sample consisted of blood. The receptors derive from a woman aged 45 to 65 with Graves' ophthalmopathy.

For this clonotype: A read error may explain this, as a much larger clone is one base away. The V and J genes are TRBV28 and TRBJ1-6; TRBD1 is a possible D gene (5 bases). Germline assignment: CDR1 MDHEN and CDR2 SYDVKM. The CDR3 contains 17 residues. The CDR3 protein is CASSSSGQARYNPPLHF. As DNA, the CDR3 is TGTGCCAGCAGTTCGTCGGGGCAGGCTCGCTATAATCCACCCCTCCACTTT.

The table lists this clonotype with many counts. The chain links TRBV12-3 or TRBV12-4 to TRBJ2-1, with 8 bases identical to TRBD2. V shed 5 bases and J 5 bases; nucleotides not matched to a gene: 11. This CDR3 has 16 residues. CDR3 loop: CASSPSRGGGNNEQFF. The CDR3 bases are TGTGCCAGCAGTCCCTCCCGAGGCGGGGGGAACAATGAGCAGTTCTTC.

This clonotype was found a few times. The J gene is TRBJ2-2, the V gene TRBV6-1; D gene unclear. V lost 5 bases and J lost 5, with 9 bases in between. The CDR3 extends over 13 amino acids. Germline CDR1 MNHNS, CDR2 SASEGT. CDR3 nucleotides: TGTGCCAGCAGTTTTGTGGTAACCGGGGAGCTGTTTTTT. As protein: CASSFVVTGELFF.

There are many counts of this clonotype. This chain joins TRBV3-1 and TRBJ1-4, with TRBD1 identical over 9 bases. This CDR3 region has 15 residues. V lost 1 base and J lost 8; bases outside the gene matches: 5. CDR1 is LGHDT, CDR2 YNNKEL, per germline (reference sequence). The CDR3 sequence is CASSQGTGVWEKLFF. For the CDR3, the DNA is TGTGCCAGCAGCCAAGGGACAGGGGTATGGGAAAAACTGTTTTTT.

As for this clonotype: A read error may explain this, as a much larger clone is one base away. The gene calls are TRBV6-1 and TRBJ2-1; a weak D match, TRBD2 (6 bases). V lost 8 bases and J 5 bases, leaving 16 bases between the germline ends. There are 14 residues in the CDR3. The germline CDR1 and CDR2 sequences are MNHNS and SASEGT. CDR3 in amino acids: CASPQPSEDNEQFF. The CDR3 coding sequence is TGTGCCAGCCCTCAGCCTAGCGAGGACAATGAGCAGTTCTTC.

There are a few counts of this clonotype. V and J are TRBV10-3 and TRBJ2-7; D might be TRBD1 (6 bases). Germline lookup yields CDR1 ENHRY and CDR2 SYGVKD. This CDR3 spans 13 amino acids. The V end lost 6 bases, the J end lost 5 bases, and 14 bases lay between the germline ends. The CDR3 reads CAISQGSLNEQYF. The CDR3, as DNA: TGTGCCATCAGCCAGGGGTCCCTTAACGAGCAGTACTTC.

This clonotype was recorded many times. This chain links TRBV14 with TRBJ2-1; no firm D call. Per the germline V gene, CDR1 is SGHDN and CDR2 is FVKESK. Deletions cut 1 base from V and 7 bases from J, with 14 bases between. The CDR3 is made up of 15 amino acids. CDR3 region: CASSQVQDPWNEQFF. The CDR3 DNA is TGTGCCAGCAGCCAAGTGCAGGATCCATGGAATGAGCAGTTCTTC.

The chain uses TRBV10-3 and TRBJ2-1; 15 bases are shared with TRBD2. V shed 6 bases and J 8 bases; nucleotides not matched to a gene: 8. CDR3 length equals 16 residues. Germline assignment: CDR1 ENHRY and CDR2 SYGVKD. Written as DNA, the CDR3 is TGTGCCATCAGAAGGACTAGCGGGAGGGCCAGCGATGAGCAGTTCTTC. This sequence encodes CAIRRTSGRASDEQFF.

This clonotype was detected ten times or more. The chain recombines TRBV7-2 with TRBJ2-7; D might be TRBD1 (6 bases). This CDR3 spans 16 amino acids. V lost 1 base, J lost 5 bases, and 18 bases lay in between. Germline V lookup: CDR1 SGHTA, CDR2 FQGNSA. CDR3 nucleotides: TGTGCCAGCAGCTTAGTTGGTCCAGGGGCCGGGAACGAGCAGTACTTC. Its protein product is CASSLVGPGAGNEQYF.

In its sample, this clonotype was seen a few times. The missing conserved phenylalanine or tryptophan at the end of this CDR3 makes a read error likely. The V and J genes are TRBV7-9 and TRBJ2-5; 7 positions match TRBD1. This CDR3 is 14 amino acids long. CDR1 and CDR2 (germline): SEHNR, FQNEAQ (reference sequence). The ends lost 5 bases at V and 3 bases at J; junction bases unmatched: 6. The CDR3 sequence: CASSLPQGEETQYL. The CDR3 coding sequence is TGTGCCAGCAGCCTTCCCCAGGGGGAAGAGACCCAGTACCTC.

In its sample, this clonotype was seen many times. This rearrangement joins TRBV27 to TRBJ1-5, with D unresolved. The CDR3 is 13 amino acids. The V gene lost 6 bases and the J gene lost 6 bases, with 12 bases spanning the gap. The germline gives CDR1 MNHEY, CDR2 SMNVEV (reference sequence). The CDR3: CASSRGSGQPQHF. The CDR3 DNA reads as TGTGCCAGCAGCCGTGGTTCAGGTCAGCCCCAGCATTTT.

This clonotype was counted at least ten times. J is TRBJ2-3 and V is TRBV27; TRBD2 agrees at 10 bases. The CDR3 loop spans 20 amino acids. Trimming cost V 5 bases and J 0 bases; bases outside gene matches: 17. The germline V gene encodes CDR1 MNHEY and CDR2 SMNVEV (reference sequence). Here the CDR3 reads CASSHLSGRHQPASTDTQYF. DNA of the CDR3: TGTGCCAGCAGTCACCTTAGCGGGAGGCACCAACCAGCTAGCACAGATACGCAGTATTTT.

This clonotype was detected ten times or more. The chain's CDR3 is CAISSWSGSEGEQFF. Here the CDR3 DNA reads TGTGCCATCAGTTCCTGGAGCGGGAGTGAGGGTGAGCAGTTCTTC. The chain has TRBV10-3 and TRBJ2-1, with 8 bases aligning to TRBD2. The germline CDR1 and CDR2 sequences are ENHRY and SYGVKD. V gave up 5 bases and J gave up 9 bases; unmatched junction bases: 12. CDR3 length equals 15 residues.

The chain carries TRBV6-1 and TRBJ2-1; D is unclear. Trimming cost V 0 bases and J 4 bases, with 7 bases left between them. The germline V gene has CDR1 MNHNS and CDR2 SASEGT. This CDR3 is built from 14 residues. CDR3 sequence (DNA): TGTGCCAGCAGTGAAGCCGACGGTTACAATGAGCAGTTCTTC. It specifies CASSEADGYNEQFF.

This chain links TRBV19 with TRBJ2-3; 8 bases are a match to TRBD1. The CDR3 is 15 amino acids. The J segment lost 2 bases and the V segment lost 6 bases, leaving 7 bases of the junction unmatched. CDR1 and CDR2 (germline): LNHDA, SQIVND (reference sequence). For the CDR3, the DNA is TGTGCCAGTAGCGGACAGGGAGCGGCCACAGATACGCAGTATTTT. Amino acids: CASSGQGAATDTQYF. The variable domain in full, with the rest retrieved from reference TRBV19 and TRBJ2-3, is DGGITQSPKYLFRKEGQNVTLSCEQNLNHDAMYWYRQDPGQGLRLIYYSQIVNDFQKGDIAEGYSVSREKKESFPLTVTSAQKNPTAFYLCASSGQGAATDTQYFGPGTRLTVL.

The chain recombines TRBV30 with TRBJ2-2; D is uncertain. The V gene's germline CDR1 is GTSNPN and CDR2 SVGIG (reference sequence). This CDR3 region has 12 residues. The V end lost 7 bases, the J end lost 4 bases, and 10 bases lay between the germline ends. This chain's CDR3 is CALDGRTGELFF. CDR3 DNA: TGTGCCTTGGATGGTCGCACCGGGGAGCTGTTTTTT.

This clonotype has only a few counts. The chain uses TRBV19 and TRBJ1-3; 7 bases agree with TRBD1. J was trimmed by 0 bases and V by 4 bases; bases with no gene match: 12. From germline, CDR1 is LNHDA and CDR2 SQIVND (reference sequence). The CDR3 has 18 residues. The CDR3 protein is CASSREGQRVRSGNTIYF. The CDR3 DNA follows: TGTGCCAGTAGTAGGGAGGGACAGCGAGTTCGCTCTGGAAACACCATATATTTT.

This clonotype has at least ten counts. The CDR3 DNA reads TGTGCCAGCTCCATCAACGGCAATCAGCCCCAGCATTTT. Protein product: CASSINGNQPQHF. J is TRBJ1-5 and V is TRBV18; D is undetermined. Germline lookup yields CDR1 KGHSH and CDR2 LQKENI. This CDR3 is 13 amino acids long. Trimming took off 6 bases at V and 2 bases at J, with 8 bases between the two ends.

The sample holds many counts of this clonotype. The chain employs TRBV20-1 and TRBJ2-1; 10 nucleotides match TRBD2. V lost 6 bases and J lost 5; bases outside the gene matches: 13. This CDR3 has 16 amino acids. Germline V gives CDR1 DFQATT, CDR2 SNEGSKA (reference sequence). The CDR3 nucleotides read TGCAGTGCAGAGAGAGCCACTAGCGGGATAAACAATGAGCAGTTCTTC. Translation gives CSAERATSGINNEQFF.

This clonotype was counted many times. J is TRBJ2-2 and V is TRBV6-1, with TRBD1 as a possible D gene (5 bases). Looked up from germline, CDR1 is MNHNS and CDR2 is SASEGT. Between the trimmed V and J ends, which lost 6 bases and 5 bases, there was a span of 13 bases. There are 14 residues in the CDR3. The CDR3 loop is CASRLDIGTGELFF. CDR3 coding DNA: TGTGCCAGCAGGTTGGACATCGGGACCGGGGAGCTGTTTTTT.

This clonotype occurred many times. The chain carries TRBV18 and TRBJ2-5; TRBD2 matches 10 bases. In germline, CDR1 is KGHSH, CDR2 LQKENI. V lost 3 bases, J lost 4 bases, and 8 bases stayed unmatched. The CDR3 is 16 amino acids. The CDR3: CASSPLPSGSIETQYF. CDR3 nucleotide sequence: TGTGCCAGCTCACCTCTGCCTAGCGGGAGTATAGAGACCCAGTACTTC.

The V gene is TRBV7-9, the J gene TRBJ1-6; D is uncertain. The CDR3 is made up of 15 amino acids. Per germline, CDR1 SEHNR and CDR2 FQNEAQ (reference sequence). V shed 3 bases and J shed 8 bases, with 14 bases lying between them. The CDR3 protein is CASSFRLGSDSPLHF. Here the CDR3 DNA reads TGTGCCAGCAGCTTCCGGTTGGGTTCGGATTCACCCCTCCACTTT.

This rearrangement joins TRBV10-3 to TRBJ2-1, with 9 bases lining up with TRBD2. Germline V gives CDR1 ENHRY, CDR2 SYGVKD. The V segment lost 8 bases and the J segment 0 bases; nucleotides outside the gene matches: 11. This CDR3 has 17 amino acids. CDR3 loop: CAIATSGTGLSYNEQFF. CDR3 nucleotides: TGTGCCATCGCGACTAGCGGAACCGGTCTCTCCTACAATGAGCAGTTCTTC.

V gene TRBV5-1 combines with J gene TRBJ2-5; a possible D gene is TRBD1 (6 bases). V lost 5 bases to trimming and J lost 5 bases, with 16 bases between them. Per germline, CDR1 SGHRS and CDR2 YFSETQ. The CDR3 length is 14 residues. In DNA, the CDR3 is TGCGCCAGCAGTACAGGGAGAGGATGGGAGACCCAGTACTTC. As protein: CASSTGRGWETQYF.